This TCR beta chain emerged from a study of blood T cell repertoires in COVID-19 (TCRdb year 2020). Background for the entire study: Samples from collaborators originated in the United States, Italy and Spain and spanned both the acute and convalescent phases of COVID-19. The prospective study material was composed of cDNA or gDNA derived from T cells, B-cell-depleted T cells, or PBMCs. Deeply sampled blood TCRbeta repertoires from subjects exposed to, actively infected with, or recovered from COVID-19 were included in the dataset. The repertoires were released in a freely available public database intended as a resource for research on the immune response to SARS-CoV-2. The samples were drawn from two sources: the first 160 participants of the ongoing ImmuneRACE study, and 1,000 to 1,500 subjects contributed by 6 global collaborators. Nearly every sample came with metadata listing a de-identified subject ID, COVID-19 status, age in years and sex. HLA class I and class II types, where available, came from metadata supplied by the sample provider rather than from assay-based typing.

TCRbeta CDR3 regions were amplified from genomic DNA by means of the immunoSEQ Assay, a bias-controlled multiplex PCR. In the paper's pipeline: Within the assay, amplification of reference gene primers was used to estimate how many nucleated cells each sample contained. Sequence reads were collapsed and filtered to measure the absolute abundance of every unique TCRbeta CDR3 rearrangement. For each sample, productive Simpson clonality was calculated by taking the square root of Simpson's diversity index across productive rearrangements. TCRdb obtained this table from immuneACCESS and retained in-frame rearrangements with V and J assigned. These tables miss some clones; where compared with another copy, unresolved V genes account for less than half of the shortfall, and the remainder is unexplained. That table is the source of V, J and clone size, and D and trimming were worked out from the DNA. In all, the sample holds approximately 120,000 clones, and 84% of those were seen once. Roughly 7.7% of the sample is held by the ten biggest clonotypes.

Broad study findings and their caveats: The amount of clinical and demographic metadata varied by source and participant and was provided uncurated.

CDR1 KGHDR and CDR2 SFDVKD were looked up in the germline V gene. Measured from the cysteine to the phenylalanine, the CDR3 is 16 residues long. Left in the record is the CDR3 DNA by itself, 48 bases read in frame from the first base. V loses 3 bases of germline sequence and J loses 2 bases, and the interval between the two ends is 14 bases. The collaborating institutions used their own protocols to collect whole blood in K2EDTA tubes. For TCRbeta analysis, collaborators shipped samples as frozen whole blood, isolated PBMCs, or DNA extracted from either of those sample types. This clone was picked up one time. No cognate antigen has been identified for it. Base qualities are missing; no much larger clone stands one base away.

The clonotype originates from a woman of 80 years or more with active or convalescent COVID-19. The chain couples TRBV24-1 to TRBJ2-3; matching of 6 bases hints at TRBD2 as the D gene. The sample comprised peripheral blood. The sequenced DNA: TGTGCCACCAGTGATCCCCCCGGGACTCCCACAGATACGCAGTATTTT. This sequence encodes CATSDPPGTPTDTQYF.